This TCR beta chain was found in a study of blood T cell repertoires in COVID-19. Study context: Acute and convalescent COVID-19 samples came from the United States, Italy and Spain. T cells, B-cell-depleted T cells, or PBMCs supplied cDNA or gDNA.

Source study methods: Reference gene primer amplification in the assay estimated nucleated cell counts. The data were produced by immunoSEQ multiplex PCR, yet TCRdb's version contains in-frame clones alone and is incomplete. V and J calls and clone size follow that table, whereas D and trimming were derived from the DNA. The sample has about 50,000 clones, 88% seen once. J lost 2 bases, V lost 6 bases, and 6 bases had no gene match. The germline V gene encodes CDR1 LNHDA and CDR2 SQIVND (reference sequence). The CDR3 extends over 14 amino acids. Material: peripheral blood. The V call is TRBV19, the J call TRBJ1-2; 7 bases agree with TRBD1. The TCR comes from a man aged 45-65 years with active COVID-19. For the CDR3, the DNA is TGTGCCAGTAGGTCCGGGACAGACAACTATGGCTACACCTTC. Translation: CASRSGTDNYGYTF.